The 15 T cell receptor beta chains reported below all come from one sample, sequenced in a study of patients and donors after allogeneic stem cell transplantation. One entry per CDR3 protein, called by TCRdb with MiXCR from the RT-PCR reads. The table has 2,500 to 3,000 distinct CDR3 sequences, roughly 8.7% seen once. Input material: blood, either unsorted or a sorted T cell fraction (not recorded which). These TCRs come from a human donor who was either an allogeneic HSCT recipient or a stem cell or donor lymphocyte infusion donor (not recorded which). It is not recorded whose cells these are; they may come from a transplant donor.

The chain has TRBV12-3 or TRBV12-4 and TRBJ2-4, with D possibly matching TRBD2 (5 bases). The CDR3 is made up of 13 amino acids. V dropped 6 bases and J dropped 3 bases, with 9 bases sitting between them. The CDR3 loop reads CASSPGSKNIQYF. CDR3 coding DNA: TGTGCCAGCAGCCCGGGAAGCAAAAACATTCAGTACTTC.

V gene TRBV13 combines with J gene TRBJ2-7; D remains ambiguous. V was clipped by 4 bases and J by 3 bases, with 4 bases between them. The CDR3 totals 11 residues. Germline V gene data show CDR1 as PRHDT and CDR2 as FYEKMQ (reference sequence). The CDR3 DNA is TGTGCCAGCAGCTACAACTACGAGCAGTACTTC. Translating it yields CASSYNYEQYF.

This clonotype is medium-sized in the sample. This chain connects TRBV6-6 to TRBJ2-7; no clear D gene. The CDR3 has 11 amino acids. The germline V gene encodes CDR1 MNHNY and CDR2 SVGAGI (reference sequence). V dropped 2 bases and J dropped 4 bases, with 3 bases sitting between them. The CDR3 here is CASSYKYEQYF. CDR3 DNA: TGTGCCAGCAGTTACAAATACGAGCAGTACTTC.

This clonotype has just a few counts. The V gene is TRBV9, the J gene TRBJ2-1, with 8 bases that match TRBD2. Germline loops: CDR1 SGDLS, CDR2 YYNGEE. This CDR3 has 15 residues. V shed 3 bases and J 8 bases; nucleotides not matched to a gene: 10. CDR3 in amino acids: CASSEPGLGVHEQFF. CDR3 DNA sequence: TGTGCCAGCAGCGAACCGGGACTAGGAGTCCATGAGCAGTTCTTC.

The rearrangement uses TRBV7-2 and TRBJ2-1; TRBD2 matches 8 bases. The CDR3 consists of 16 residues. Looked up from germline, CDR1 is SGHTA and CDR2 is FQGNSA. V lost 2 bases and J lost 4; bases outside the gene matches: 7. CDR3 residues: CASSLIGGRTYNEQFF. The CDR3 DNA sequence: TGTGCCAGCAGCTTAATCGGCGGGAGGACTTACAATGAGCAGTTCTTC.

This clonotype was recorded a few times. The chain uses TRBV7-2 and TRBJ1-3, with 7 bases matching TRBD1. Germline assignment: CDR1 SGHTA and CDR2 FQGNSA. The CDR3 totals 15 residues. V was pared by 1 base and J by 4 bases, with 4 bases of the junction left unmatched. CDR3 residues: CASSLVQGIGNTIYF. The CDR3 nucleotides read TGTGCCAGCAGCTTAGTACAGGGGATAGGAAACACCATATATTTT. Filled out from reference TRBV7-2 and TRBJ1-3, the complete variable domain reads GAGVSQSPSNKVTEKGKDVELRCDPISGHTALYWYRQSLGQGLEFLIYFQGNSAPDKSGLPSDRFSAERTGGSVSTLTIQRTQQEDSAVYLCASSLVQGIGNTIYFGEGSWLTVV.

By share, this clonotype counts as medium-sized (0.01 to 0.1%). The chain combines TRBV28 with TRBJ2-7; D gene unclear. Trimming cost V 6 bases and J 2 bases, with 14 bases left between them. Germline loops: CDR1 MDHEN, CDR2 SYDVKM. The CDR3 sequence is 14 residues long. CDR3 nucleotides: TGTGCCAGCAGCCCGACGCGGATTACCTACGAGCAGTACTTC. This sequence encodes CASSPTRITYEQYF. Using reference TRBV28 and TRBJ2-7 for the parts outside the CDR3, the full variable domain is DVKVTQSSRYLVKRTGEKVFLECVQDMDHENMFWYRQDPGLGLRLIYFSYDVKMKEKGDIPEGYSVSREKKERFSLILESASTNQTSMYLCASSPTRITYEQYFGPGTRLTVT.

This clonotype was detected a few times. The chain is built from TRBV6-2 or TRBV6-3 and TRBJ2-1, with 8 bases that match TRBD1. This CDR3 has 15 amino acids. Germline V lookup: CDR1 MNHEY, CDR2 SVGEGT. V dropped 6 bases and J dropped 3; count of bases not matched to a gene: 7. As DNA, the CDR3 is TGTGCCAGCAGCTCAGGGGGCGCCGGCTACAATGAGCAGTTCTTC. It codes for CASSSGGAGYNEQFF.

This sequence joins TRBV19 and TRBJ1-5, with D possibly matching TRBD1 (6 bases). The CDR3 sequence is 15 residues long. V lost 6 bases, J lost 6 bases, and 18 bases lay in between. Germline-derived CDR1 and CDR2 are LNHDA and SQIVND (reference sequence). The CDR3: CASSTTGGAIQPQHF. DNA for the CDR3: TGTGCCAGTAGCACCACCGGGGGGGCTATTCAGCCCCAGCATTTT.

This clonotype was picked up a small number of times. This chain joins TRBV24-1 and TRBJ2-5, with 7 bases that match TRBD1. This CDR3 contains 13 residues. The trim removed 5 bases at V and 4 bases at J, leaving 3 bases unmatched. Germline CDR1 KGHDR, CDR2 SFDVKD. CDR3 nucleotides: TGTGCCACCAGTGGAACAGGGGTAGAGACCCAGTACTTC. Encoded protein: CATSGTGVETQYF.

For the CDR3, the DNA is TGTGCCAGCAGTTCCGTGCGGGAGGGCCTCAATGAGCAGTTCTTC. Translation gives CASSSVREGLNEQFF. The chain carries TRBV28 and TRBJ2-1; 9 bases map to TRBD2. The CDR3 runs 15 residues. The V gene's germline CDR1 is MDHEN and CDR2 SYDVKM. V lost 4 bases to trimming and J lost 6 bases; unmatched junction nucleotides: 7.

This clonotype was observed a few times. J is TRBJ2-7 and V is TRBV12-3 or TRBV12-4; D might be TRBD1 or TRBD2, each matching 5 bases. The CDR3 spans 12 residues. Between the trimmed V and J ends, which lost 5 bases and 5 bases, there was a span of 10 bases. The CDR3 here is CASSIEGHEQYF. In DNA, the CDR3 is TGTGCCAGCAGTATCGAGGGGCACGAGCAGTACTTC.

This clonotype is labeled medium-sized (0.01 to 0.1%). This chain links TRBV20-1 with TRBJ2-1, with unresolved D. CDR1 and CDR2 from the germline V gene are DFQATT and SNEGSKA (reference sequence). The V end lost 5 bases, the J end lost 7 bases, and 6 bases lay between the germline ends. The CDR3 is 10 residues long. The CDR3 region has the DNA TGCAGTGCTTTCCGGAATGAGCAGTTCTTC. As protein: CSAFRNEQFF.

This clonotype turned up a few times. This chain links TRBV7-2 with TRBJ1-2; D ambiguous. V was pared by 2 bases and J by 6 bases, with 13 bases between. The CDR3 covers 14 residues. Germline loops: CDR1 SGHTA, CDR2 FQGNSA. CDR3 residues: CASSLFRGSNGYTF. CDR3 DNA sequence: TGTGCCAGCAGCTTATTTCGGGGATCCAATGGCTACACCTTC.

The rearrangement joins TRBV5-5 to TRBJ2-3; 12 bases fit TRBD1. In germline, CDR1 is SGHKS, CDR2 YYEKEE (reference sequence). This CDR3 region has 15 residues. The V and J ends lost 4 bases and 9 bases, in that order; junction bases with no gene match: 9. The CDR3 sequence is CASSPGQGASSTQYF. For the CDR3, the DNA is TGTGCCAGCAGCCCGGGACAGGGGGCATCATCGACGCAGTATTTT.